This TCR beta chain was recovered during a study of memory CD4+ T cells and cytomegalovirus serostatus. The sort gate was single viable CD3+CD4+CD8-CD45RO+ cells for memory CD4+ T cells. Donors' CMV status reflects serum IgG against pp150, pp28, p38, p52. This CDR3 is built from 15 residues. Germline V CDR1 and CDR2: LNHNV, YYDKDF (reference sequence). With 0 bases removed from V and 9 bases from J, the gap between germline ends came to 16 bases. Clones were sequenced by immunoSEQ multiplex PCR, and TCRdb holds only the in-frame ones, with some missing. The repertoire holds tens of thousands of clones, 75% seen once, with around 1% in the top ten.

The source of this sequence is an adult in good health and CMV-seronegative. The sequencing input was memory CD4+ T cells from blood. This chain connects TRBV15 to TRBJ2-3, with a tentative D call TRBD2 (5 bases). The CDR3 nucleotides are TGTGCCACCAGCAGAGATGGCGGGTCCACTCGAACGCAGTATTTT. Amino acids: CATSRDGGSTRTQYF.